In its sample, the clone carrying this T cell receptor (beta chain) was seen a few times. Its antigen is unknown. The data were obtained in a study of T cell repertoires in cytomegalovirus infection. Findings and caveats of the study: CMV-specific TCR beta clonotypes restricted by HLA-C were the ones dominating the ex vivo response.

MiXCR was run by TCRdb on the reads, yielding one entry per CDR3 protein. The sample holds around 170,000 distinct CDR3 sequences, approximately 15% seen once. The sequence was collected from a human donor in good health (CMV status not recorded). Some clones in this sample may be carry-over from other donors' samples. Specimen: PBMCs.

In DNA, the CDR3 is TGCGCCAGCAGTAGGGATGAGGACATTCAGTACTTC. Translation gives CASSRDEDIQYF. The chain uses TRBV5-1 and TRBJ2-4; D is ambiguous. Per germline, CDR1 SGHRS and CDR2 YFSETQ. Trimming shortened V by 5 bases and J by 8 bases, and 11 bases separated the two germline ends. The length of the CDR3 is 12 residues.